The clone carrying this T cell receptor beta chain occurred many times. This sample was included in a study of regulatory T cells in long-lasting Graves disease. Described time point: newly diagnosed GD, antithyroid drugs for less than 3 months. Making the TCR library involved RNA that had been extracted from PBMCs. CDR1 SGDLS and CDR2 YYNGEE come from the germline V gene. This CDR3 contains 15 residues. The junction had 6 bases not matched to a gene; V was cut back by 2 bases and J by 3 bases. Assembly of TCR beta libraries relied on iRepertoire HTBI primers together with Arm-PCR of CDR3 regions. TCRdb itself ran the multiplex PCR reads through MiXCR, one entry per CDR3 protein. The sample consists of hundreds of thousands of distinct CDR3 sequences, 16% of them appearing once. This sample was also put to use in a study of T cells in Graves' hyperthyroidism and ophthalmopathy.

This receptor was obtained from a man between 40 and 49 years old with Graves disease. The material was peripheral blood mononuclear cells (PBMCs), obtained at new diagnosis, from a patient treated with antithyroid drugs. The chain links TRBV9 to TRBJ1-2, with 8 bases that match TRBD1. CDR3 in amino acids: CASSVAGGSYYGYTF. The CDR3 DNA reads TGTGCCAGCAGCGTCGCAGGGGGCTCCTACTATGGCTACACCTTC.